This T cell receptor beta chain was captured by sequencing in a study of Ad26.COV2.S vaccination and SARS-CoV-2 variants. The overall study: As a participant in COV1001, the donor was in the Ad26.COV2.S trial arm.

This clone turned up a few times. Method: immunoSEQ multiplex PCR; TCRdb's copy keeps in-frame clones and lacks some. This sample yields 200,000 to 300,000 clones, of which approximately 87% are seen a single time; roughly 10% belongs to the top ten. The treatment denotes: approximately 18 received Ad26.COV2.S at low or high dose, single or two shots; about 5 received placebo; per-sample allocation not given. The investigators took samples on day 63 after the first vaccine or placebo injection. This specimen consisted of peripheral blood, obtained in a trial of Ad26.COV2.S vaccine versus placebo. This TCR came from a person aged 18-65 years who received the Ad26.COV2.S COVID-19 vaccine or a placebo.

DNA for the CDR3: TGTGCCTGGAGTGTGGGCTACGAGCAGTACTTC. It is translated as CAWSVGYEQYF. This chain joins TRBV30 and TRBJ2-7; no firm D call. Per the germline V gene, CDR1 is GTSNPN and CDR2 is SVGIG (reference sequence). The V gene lost 0 bases and the J gene lost 3 bases, with 3 bases spanning the gap. This CDR3 has 11 amino acids.